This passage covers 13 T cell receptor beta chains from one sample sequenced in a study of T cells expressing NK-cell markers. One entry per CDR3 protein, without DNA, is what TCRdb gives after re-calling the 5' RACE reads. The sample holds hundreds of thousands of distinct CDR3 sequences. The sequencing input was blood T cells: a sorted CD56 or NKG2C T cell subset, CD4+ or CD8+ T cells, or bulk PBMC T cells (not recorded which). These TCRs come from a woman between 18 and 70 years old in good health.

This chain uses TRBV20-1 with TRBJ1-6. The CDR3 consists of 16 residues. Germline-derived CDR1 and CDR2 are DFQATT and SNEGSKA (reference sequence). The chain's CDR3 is CSARDWGKADNSPLHF.

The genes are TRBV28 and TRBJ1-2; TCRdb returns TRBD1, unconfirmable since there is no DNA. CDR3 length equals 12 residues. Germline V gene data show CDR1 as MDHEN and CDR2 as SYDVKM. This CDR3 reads CASSLQGLGYTF.

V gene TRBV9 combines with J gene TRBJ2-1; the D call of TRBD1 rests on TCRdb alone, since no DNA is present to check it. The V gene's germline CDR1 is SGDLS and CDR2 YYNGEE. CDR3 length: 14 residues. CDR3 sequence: CASTPGAVNNEQFF.

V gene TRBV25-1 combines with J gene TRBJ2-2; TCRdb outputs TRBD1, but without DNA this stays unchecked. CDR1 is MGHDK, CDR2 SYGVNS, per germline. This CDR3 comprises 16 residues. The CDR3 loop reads CASSETGDINTGELFF.

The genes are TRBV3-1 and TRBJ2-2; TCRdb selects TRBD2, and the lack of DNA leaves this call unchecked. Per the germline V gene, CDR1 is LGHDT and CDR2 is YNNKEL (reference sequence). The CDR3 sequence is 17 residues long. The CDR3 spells CASSPVGSGGSTGELFF.

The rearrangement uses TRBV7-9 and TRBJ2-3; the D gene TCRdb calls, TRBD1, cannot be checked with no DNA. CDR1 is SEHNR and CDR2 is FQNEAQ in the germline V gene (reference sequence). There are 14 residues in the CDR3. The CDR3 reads CASSALGGADTQYF.

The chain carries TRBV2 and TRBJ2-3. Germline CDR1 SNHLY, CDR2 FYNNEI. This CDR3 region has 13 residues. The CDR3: CASKTASTDTQYF.

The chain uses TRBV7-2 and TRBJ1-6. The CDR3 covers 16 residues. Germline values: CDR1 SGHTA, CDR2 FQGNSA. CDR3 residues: CASSQQSQGSYSPLHF.

The chain's CDR3 is CASSRNLGGSETQYF. The rearrangement joins TRBV4-1 to TRBJ2-5; TCRdb's D call, TRBD2, is unchecked because there is no DNA. Per the germline V gene, CDR1 is MGHRA and CDR2 is YSYEKL. The CDR3 sequence is 15 residues long.

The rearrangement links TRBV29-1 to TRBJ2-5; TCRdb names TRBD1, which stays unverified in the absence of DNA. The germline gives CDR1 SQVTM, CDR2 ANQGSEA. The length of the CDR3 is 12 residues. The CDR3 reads CSVRRDAGTQYF.

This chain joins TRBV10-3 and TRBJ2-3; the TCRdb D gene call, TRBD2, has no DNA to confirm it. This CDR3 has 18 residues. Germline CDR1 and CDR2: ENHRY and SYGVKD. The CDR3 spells CAISESELRGEVSDTQYF.

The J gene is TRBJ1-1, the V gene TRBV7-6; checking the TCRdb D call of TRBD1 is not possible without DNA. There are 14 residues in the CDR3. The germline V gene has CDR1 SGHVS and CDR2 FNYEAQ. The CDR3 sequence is CASSARQAPTEAFF.

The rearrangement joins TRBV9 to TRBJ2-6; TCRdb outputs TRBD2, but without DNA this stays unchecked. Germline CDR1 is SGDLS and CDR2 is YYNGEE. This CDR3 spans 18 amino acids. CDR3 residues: CASSGGLAGSSGANVLTF.